Listed below are T cell receptor beta chains from one sample, sequenced in a study of blood T cell repertoires in COVID-19. The method was immunoSEQ multiplex PCR; TCRdb's version includes in-frame clones alone and lacks a portion of them. The top ten clones hold approximately 2.5% of a sample with 120,000 to 150,000 clones, 85% of them seen once. Sequenced sample: peripheral blood. The receptors derive from a human donor with acute or convalescent COVID-19. The donor label of this sample is uncertain. Both conserved end residues are part of each CDR3. A D gene is named only where the DNA matches it firmly. Expanded clones get a size class; other rows say once, few or many, or leave the size out.

clone_size	v_call	j_call	d_call	cdr3_nt	cdr3_aa
NA	TRBV28	TRBJ1-1	NA	TGTGCCAGCAGCCGAACCAGGAACACTGAAGCTTTCTTT	CASSRTRNTEAFF
NA	TRBV19	TRBJ2-1	TRBD2	TGTGCCAGTAGTACGGATAGCGGGAGGGCTGCGCAGTTCTTC	CASSTDSGRAAQFF
NA	TRBV16	TRBJ1-1	NA	TGTGCCAGCAGCCAATCGGGAAACGGGGGAACTGAAGCTTTCTTT	CASSQSGNGGTEAFF
NA	TRBV19	TRBJ1-2	TRBD1	TGTGCCAGTAGCATCCAGACAGGGTCCAACTATGGCTACACCTTC	CASSIQTGSNYGYTF
NA	TRBV7-2	TRBJ2-1	TRBD2	TGTGCCAGCAGCTTAGCCTCGGGACTAGCGGGTTACAATGAGCAGTTCTTC	CASSLASGLAGYNEQFF
NA	TRBV30	TRBJ2-1	NA	TGTGCCTGGAGGCAGATCAATGAGCAGTTCTTC	CAWRQINEQFF
NA	TRBV9	TRBJ2-2	NA	TGTGCCAGCAGCACCCCCAGGGGCGGGAACACCGGGGAGCTGTTTTTT	CASSTPRGGNTGELFF
NA	TRBV27	TRBJ1-1	NA	TGTGCCAGCAGGGGGGGGGTTATGAACACTGAAGCTTTCTTT	CASRGGVMNTEAFF
NA	TRBV7-8	TRBJ2-3	TRBD2	TGTGCCAGCAGCTTAATCGGGGGGGCCGGCACAGATACGCAGTATTTT	CASSLIGGAGTDTQYF
NA	TRBV7-9	TRBJ1-1	TRBD1	TGTGCCAGCAGCGGATCCGGACAGGGCCTAACTGAAGCTTTCTTT	CASSGSGQGLTEAFF
NA	TRBV6-5	TRBJ2-6	NA	TGTGCCAGCAGGAAAGCCTCTGGGGCCAACGTCCTGACTTTC	CASRKASGANVLTF
NA	TRBV7-9	TRBJ1-2	TRBD1	TGTGCCAGCAGCCTAGGACAGGGGTTGAACTATGGCTACACCTTC	CASSLGQGLNYGYTF
NA	TRBV28	TRBJ1-1	TRBD1	TGTGCCAGCAGTCATCGACAGGGGTACACTGAAGCTTTCTTT	CASSHRQGYTEAFF
NA	TRBV28	TRBJ1-1	NA	TGTGCCAGCAGACGAGGGGGGGGTACTGAAGCTTTCTTT	CASRRGGGTEAFF
NA	TRBV28	TRBJ1-4	NA	TGTGCCAGCAGTTTTTCGGGAGGAAAACTGTTTTTT	CASSFSGGKLFF
NA	TRBV5-4	TRBJ2-1	NA	TGTGCCAGCAGCTTGGCCAGGAGCGGCGGCTCCTACAATGAGCAGTTCTTC	CASSLARSGGSYNEQFF
NA	TRBV4-2	TRBJ1-2	NA	TGTGCCAGCAGCCAACGCCGGGATATTGATGGCTACACCTTC	CASSQRRDIDGYTF
NA	TRBV7-9	TRBJ1-2	TRBD1	TGTGCCAGCAGCTTAATAGCCAGGGGGCAGGATGGCTACATCTTC	CASSLIARGQDGYIF
NA	TRBV28	TRBJ1-1	NA	TGTGCCAGCAGTTCATACGGGCCCCAGGGGACCATGAACACTGAAGCTTTCTTT	CASSSYGPQGTMNTEAFF
NA	TRBV6-1	TRBJ2-7	NA	TGTGCCAGCAGTGAACAGGGACACTCCTACGAGCAGTACTTC	CASSEQGHSYEQYF
NA	TRBV5-1	TRBJ1-1	TRBD1	TGCGCCAGCAGCCCTCCGGACAGGGGGTCAACTGAAGCTTTCTTT	CASSPPDRGSTEAFF
NA	TRBV10-3	TRBJ1-5	NA	TGTGCCATCAGTGAGTCTGGGGGGAATCAGCCCCAGCATTTT	CAISESGGNQPQHF
NA	TRBV6-5	TRBJ1-2	TRBD1	TGTGCCAGCAGTTCCTCAGGGGGCCGCTACACCTTC	CASSSSGGRYTF
NA	TRBV5-4	TRBJ1-3	NA	TGTGCCAGCACCGCGGGATATGGACAAGTCTCTGGAAACACCATATATTTT	CASTAGYGQVSGNTIYF
NA	TRBV27	TRBJ1-5	TRBD1	TGTGCCAGCAGTTTACTTGGACAGGTCAGCAATCAGCCCCAGCATTTT	CASSLLGQVSNQPQHF
NA	TRBV2	TRBJ1-1	NA	TGTGCCAGCCATTTCAGGTTGAACACTGAAGCTTTCTTT	CASHFRLNTEAFF
NA	TRBV7-2	TRBJ2-5	NA	TGTGCCAGCAGGGGCCGACGGGGAGAAGAGACCCAGTACTTC	CASRGRRGEETQYF
NA	TRBV6-5	TRBJ2-7	NA	TGTGCCAGCAGCGACCCGGACAGCTACTACGAGCAGTACTTC	CASSDPDSYYEQYF
once	TRBV7-6	TRBJ2-1	NA	TGTGCCAGCAGCCTGGGAGGAGGGGCAGACCTCGGCAATGCGTTCTTC	CASSLGGGADLGNAFF
NA	TRBV10-3	TRBJ2-3	TRBD2	TGTGCCATCAGTGAGTCGACTAGCGGGGGGGCCACAGATACGCAGTATTTT	CAISESTSGGATDTQYF
NA	TRBV9	TRBJ1-1	NA	TGTGCCAGCAGCGCGCAGGACACTGAAGCTTTCTTT	CASSAQDTEAFF
many	TRBV28	TRBJ1-6	TRBD1	TGTGCCAGCAGTTCCCAGACAGGGGGCGCTTATTCACCCCTCCACTTT	CASSSQTGGAYSPLHF
NA	TRBV7-2	TRBJ2-5	NA	TGTGCCAGCAGCTTAGGGGTCCGGGGAGATCAGGAGACCCAGTACTTC	CASSLGVRGDQETQYF
NA	TRBV3-1/TRBV3-2	TRBJ1-2	TRBD1	TGTGCCAGCAGCCAAGGAGCAGGGGGTTCTATCTATGGCTACACCTTC	CASSQGAGGSIYGYTF
NA	TRBV24-1	TRBJ1-1	NA	TGTGCCACCAGTGCGCGGGCGAACACTGAAGCTTTCTTT	CATSARANTEAFF
NA	TRBV7-9	TRBJ1-3	NA	TGTGCCAGCAGCTTAGAGGAGACCTCTGGAAACACCATATATTTT	CASSLEETSGNTIYF
NA	TRBV28	TRBJ1-6	NA	TGTGCCAGCAGTCAGGCAATCGGTGGGTCTTGGGATTCACCCCTCCACTTT	CASSQAIGGSWDSPLHF
few	TRBV9	TRBJ1-6	NA	TGTGCCAGCAGCGTACAGGACAGCTTCTATAATTCACCCCTCCACTTT	CASSVQDSFYNSPLHF
NA	TRBV5-4	TRBJ1-1	TRBD1	TGTGCCAGCAGCGTGGACAGGGCCACTGAAGCTTTCTTT	CASSVDRATEAFF
NA	TRBV24-1	TRBJ1-1	TRBD1	TGTGCCACCAGTGACGCCGGGACAGGGGTAACTGAAGCTTTCTTT	CATSDAGTGVTEAFF
NA	TRBV19	TRBJ2-2	TRBD2	TGTGCCAGTACCATGGGACTAGCGGGCGAGAACACCGGGGAGCTGTTTTTT	CASTMGLAGENTGELFF
NA	TRBV2	TRBJ1-1	NA	TGTGCCAGCACTGCACACAGCCCCAGATCTGAAGCTTTCTTT	CASTAHSPRSEAFF
NA	TRBV7-8	TRBJ2-7	NA	TGTGCCAGCAGCTTAGGCGGGGTGGGACTCTCGAGCTCCTACGAGCAGTACTTC	CASSLGGVGLSSSYEQYF
NA	TRBV6-2/TRBV6-3	TRBJ2-3	TRBD2	TGTGCCAGCAGTTACGCCCCGCAGCGGGGGGTACTATCTACGATCACAGATACGCAGTATTTT	CASSYAPQRGVLSTITDTQYF
NA	TRBV11-3	TRBJ1-2	NA	TGTGCCAGCAGGCTTATTGGGGGCAACTATGGCTACACCTTC	CASRLIGGNYGYTF
NA	TRBV11-2	TRBJ1-1	NA	TGTGCCAGCAGCTTAGCAGGTTATGACACTGAAGCTTTCTTT	CASSLAGYDTEAFF
NA	TRBV6-5	TRBJ2-2	TRBD1	TGTGCCAGCGTCCCGGGACAGGGGACCGGGGAGCTGTTTTTT	CASVPGQGTGELFF
NA	TRBV7-2	TRBJ2-3	TRBD2	TGTGCCAGCAGCCCGGGGGGGATAGATACGCAGTATTTT	CASSPGGIDTQYF
NA	TRBV9	TRBJ1-1	NA	TGTGCCAGCAGCGTAGGTCGGGGGGTAAGGAACACTGAAGCTTTCTTT	CASSVGRGVRNTEAFF
NA	TRBV5-1	TRBJ1-4	NA	TGCGCCAGCAGCCCGACAGGAAAGATGAATGAAAAACTGTTTTTT	CASSPTGKMNEKLFF
NA	TRBV18	TRBJ2-5	NA	TGTGCCAGCTCACCACCTAATAGTCACGAGACCCAGTACTTC	CASSPPNSHETQYF
NA	TRBV10-3	TRBJ2-5	TRBD1	TGTGCCATCGCGGGACAGGGAAGAGAAGAGACCCAGTACTTC	CAIAGQGREETQYF
NA	TRBV6-5	TRBJ1-3	TRBD1	TGTGCCAGCAGCCGACAGGGAATACCGGACACCATATATTTT	CASSRQGIPDTIYF